The 16 T cell receptor beta chains below were found in one sample sequenced in a study of T cells in Graves' hyperthyroidism and ophthalmopathy. Amplification yielded TCR beta CDR3 regions, with RNA transcripts as the source. During a first-round RT-PCR of the TCR CDR3, the HTBI primer set was used. TCRdb used MiXCR to reprocess the multiplex PCR reads, holding one entry per CDR3 protein. The sample lists under 250,000 distinct CDR3 sequences, under 20% occurring once. What was sequenced was blood. The receptors here all came from a man aged 45-60 years with Graves' hyperthyroidism.

This clonotype came up many times. The chain links TRBV29-1 to TRBJ1-5; 7 nucleotides match TRBD1. CDR3 length equals 15 residues. Trimming took 6 bases from V and 0 from J; bases not matched to a gene: 8. Germline values: CDR1 SQVTM, CDR2 ANQGSEA. The CDR3 bases are TGCAGCGTCCACCGGGACAGATTTAGCAATCAGCCCCAGCATTTT. Translating gives CSVHRDRFSNQPQHF.

The chain carries TRBV20-1 and TRBJ1-1; 7 nucleotides agree with TRBD1. CDR3 length: 13 residues. Germline CDR1 and CDR2: DFQATT and SNEGSKA (reference sequence). Germline trimming cut 4 bases from V and 6 bases from J; bases unmatched to any gene: 8. The CDR3 loop is CSAKDREWPEAFF. CDR3 DNA: TGCAGTGCTAAAGACAGGGAATGGCCTGAAGCTTTCTTT.

At least ten counts were recorded for this clonotype. The chain has TRBV24-1 and TRBJ2-4, with a weak D call TRBD2 (5 bases). Per the germline V gene, CDR1 is KGHDR and CDR2 is SFDVKD. The CDR3 runs to 18 residues. V was shortened by 1 base and J by 1 base, with 16 bases between the two germline ends. The CDR3 spells CATSDLYDPGMAKNIQYF. The CDR3 region has the DNA TGTGCCACCAGTGATTTATATGACCCGGGGATGGCCAAAAACATTCAGTACTTC.

The chain employs TRBV12-3 or TRBV12-4 and TRBJ2-4; D unclear. This CDR3 comprises 12 residues. Trimming cost V 5 bases and J 8 bases, with 10 bases left between them. The CDR3 sequence: CASSPYDDIQYF. The CDR3 nucleotides are TGTGCCAGCAGTCCGTATGATGACATTCAGTACTTC.

This clonotype was observed at least ten times. The chain combines TRBV7-3 with TRBJ2-3; D perhaps matches TRBD2 (5 bases). From germline, CDR1 is SGHTA and CDR2 FQGTGA. With 0 bases removed from V and 0 bases from J, the gap between germline ends came to 7 bases. The CDR3 totals 15 residues. The CDR3 spells CASSLTGGSTDTQYF. CDR3 in DNA: TGTGCCAGCAGCTTAACGGGCGGGAGCACAGATACGCAGTATTTT.

This clonotype was seen more than once but under ten times. The rearrangement links TRBV20-1 to TRBJ2-5; D possibly uses TRBD1 or TRBD2 (5 bases each). The CDR3 is made up of 15 amino acids. Trimming stripped 1 base from V and 0 bases from J, with 12 bases between. Germline lookup yields CDR1 DFQATT and CDR2 SNEGSKA (reference sequence). The CDR3 loop is CSARAYGTHQETQYF. CDR3 DNA sequence: TGCAGTGCTAGAGCGTACGGGACGCACCAAGAGACCCAGTACTTC.

This clonotype has just a few counts. The gene calls are TRBV28 and TRBJ2-5, with D perhaps being TRBD1 or TRBD2 (6 bases each). The V and J ends lost 6 bases and 6 bases respectively, with 11 bases between them. The CDR3 spans 12 residues. CDR1 and CDR2 from the germline V gene are MDHEN and SYDVKM. CDR3 residues: CASRTGGQTQYF. The CDR3 DNA follows: TGTGCCAGCAGAACTGGGGGGCAGACCCAGTACTTC.

This clonotype was picked up many times. The rearrangement joins TRBV28 to TRBJ2-3; 10 bases agree with TRBD2. V was clipped by 6 bases and J by 2 bases; unmatched bases: 8. Germline V gives CDR1 MDHEN, CDR2 SYDVKM. The CDR3 runs 16 residues. Written as DNA, the CDR3 is TGTGCCAGCAGCCGTGGACTAGCGGAACCCACAGATACGCAGTATTTT. It encodes CASSRGLAEPTDTQYF.

There are a few counts of this clonotype. This CDR3 reads CASRPLAGDREQYF. The CDR3 DNA reads TGTGCCAGTAGACCCCTTGCAGGGGACCGGGAGCAGTACTTC. V gene TRBV19 combines with J gene TRBJ2-7; D is perhaps TRBD1 (6 bases). Germline V gene data show CDR1 as LNHDA and CDR2 as SQIVND (reference sequence). V shed 6 bases and J shed 7 bases, with 19 bases lying between them. The CDR3 loop spans 14 amino acids. The full variable domain, in which reference TRBV19 and TRBJ2-7 provide the parts outside the CDR3, is DGGITQSPKYLFRKEGQNVTLSCEQNLNHDAMYWYRQDPGQGLRLIYYSQIVNDFQKGDIAEGYSVSREKKESFPLTVTSAQKNPTAFYLCASRPLAGDREQYFGPGTRLTVT.

This chain links TRBV12-3 or TRBV12-4 with TRBJ2-1; the D gene could be TRBD1 or TRBD2 (5 bases each). The CDR3 totals 12 residues. With 10 bases removed from V and 9 bases from J, the gap between germline ends came to 16 bases. The CDR3 sequence is CATGTGNGEQFF. The CDR3 DNA sequence: TGTGCCACCGGGACGGGGAATGGTGAGCAGTTCTTC.

This clonotype was detected ten times or more. This chain links TRBV2 with TRBJ2-7; TRBD2 agrees at 11 bases. The CDR3 is 15 residues long. V shed 5 bases and J 7 bases; nucleotides not matched to a gene: 10. CDR1 is SNHLY and CDR2 is FYNNEI in the germline V gene. DNA of the CDR3: TGTGCCAGCAGTTCCGGGACTAGCGGAGGGGGAGAGCAGTACTTC. Translated, it gives CASSSGTSGGGEQYF.

There are many counts of this clonotype. V and J are TRBV18 and TRBJ2-2; D not resolved. This CDR3 has 15 amino acids. Trimming took off 3 bases at V and 4 bases at J, with 12 bases between the two ends. Germline lookup yields CDR1 KGHSH and CDR2 LQKENI. CDR3 protein: CASSPTDDGTGELFF. The CDR3 coding sequence is TGTGCCAGCTCACCGACCGACGACGGCACCGGGGAGCTGTTTTTT.

Regarding this clonotype: Mismatch with germline at one junction end may stem from a read error. The chain recombines TRBV3-1 with TRBJ2-1; D is ambiguous. The CDR3 has 13 amino acids. Germline lookup yields CDR1 LGHDT and CDR2 YNNKEL (reference sequence). CDR3 amino acids: CASSEDWYNEQFF. CDR3 DNA sequence: TGTGCCAGCAGCGAAGACTGGTACAATGAGCAGTTCTTC.

This clonotype was seen a handful of times. The rearrangement joins TRBV6-7 to TRBJ2-2; 11 bases are shared with TRBD2. TRBV6-7 is labeled an ORF, and its function is uncertain. The CDR3 has 17 amino acids. The V gene end was trimmed by 2 bases and the J gene end by 7 bases; junction bases not matched to a gene: 9. The CDR3 loop reads CASSYVLAGVRDGELFF. As DNA, the CDR3 is TGTGCCAGCAGTTACGTACTAGCGGGAGTACGTGACGGGGAGCTGTTTTTT.

Only a few counts were recorded for this clonotype. The gene calls are TRBV4-3 and TRBJ2-3; no clear D. The V gene's germline CDR1 is LGHNA and CDR2 YSLEER. The CDR3 runs 13 residues. Trimming took off 2 bases at V and 2 bases at J, with 5 bases between the two ends. The CDR3 is CASSQMPTDTQYF. DNA of the CDR3: TGCGCCAGCAGCCAAATGCCCACAGATACGCAGTATTTT.

This sequence joins TRBV6-1 and TRBJ2-7, with 7 bases fitting TRBD2. The CDR3 covers 14 residues. Trimming took 5 bases from V and 4 from J; bases not matched to a gene: 8. Germline V gene lookup returns CDR1 MNHNS and CDR2 SASEGT. The CDR3 coding sequence is TGTGCCAGCAGTTACAAGGCTAGCGGTTACGAGCAGTACTTC. Encoded protein: CASSYKASGYEQYF.